A single sample gave rise to the 2 T cell receptor beta chains below, sequenced in a study of low-dose radiotherapy and immunotherapy resistance in tumors. TRAV and TRBV primers primed cDNA for both TCRalpha and TCRbeta. The authors amplified TCRs for 20 PCR cycles with a constant-region primer and a V-primer adapter. MiXCR, applied by TCRdb to the reads, yields one record per CDR3 protein. Of under 90,000 distinct CDR3 sequences in the sample, 15% to 20% were seen once. Time point in this sample: before trial treatment. This specimen was PBMCs, taken before treatment. The receptors shown here come from a male donor with prostate cancer.

At least ten counts were recorded for this clonotype. V and J are TRBV20-1 and TRBJ2-7, with TRBD1 identical over 7 bases. The CDR3 runs to 14 residues. Germline CDR1 reads DFQATT; CDR2 reads SNEGSKA (reference sequence). V dropped 3 bases and J dropped 3; count of bases not matched to a gene: 8. CDR3 nucleotides: TGCAGTGCTAGCGAAAGGGGGCAGGGCTACGAGCAGTACTTC. Its protein product is CSASERGQGYEQYF.

This clonotype was detected ten times or more. The J gene is TRBJ2-7, the V gene TRBV6-1; D might be TRBD1 or TRBD2, each matching 5 bases. V shed 2 bases and J shed 5 bases, with 7 bases lying between them. The germline V gene encodes CDR1 MNHNS and CDR2 SASEGT. This CDR3 has 12 residues. The CDR3 coding sequence is TGTGCCAGCAGTGAAATGGGGGACGAGCAGTACTTC. This sequence encodes CASSEMGDEQYF.